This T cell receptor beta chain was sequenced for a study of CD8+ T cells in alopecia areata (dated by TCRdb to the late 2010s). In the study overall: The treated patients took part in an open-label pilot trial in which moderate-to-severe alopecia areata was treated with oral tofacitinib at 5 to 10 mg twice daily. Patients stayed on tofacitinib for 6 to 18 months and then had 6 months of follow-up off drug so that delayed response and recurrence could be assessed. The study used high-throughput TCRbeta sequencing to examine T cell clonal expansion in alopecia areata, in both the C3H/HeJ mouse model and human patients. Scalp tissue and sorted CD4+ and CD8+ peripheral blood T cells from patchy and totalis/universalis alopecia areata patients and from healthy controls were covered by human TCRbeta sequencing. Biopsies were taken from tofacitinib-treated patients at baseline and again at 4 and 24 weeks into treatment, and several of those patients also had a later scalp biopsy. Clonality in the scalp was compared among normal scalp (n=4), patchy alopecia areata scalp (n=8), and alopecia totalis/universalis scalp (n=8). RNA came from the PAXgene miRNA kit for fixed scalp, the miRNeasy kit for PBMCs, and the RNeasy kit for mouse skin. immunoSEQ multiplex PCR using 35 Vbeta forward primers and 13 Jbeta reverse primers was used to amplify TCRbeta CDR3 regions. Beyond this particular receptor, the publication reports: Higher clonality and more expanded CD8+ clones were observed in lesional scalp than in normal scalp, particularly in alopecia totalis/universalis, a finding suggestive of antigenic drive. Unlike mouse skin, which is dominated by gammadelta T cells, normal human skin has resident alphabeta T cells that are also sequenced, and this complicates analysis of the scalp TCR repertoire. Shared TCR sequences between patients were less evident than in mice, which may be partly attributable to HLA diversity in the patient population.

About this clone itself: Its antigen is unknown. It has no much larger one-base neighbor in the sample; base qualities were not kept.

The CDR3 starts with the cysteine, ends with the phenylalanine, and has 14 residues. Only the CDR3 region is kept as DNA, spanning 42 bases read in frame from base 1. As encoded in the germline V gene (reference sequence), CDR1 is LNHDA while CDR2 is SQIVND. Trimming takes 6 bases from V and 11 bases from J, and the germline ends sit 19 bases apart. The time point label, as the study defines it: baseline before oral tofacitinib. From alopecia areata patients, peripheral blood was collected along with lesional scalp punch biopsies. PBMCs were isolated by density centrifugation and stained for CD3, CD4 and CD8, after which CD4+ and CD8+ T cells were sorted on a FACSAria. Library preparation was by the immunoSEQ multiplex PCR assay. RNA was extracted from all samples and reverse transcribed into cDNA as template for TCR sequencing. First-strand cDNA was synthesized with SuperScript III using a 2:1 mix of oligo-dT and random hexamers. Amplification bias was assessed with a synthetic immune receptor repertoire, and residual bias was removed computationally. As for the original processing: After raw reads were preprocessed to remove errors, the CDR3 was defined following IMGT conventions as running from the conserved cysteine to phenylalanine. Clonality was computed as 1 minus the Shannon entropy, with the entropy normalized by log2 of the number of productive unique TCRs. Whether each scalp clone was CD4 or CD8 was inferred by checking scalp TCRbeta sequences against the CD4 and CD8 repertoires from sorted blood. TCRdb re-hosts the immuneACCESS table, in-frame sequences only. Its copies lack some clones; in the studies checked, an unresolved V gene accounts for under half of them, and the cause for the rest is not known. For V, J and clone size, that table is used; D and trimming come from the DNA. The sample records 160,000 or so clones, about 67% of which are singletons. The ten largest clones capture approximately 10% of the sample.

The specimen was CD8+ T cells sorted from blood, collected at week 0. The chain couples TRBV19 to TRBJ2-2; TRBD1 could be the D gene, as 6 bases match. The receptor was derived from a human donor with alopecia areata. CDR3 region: CASSLSIQGVELFF. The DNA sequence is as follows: TGTGCCAGTAGCCTTTCCATACAGGGAGTTGAGCTGTTTTTT.